This passage covers 32 T cell receptor beta chains from one sample sequenced in a study of CD8 T cells in Susac syndrome. cDNA came from roughly 0.53 to 1 ug RNA primed by random hexamers. TCRdb reprocessed the immunoSEQ multiplex PCR reads via MiXCR and lists one record per CDR3 protein. Of 140,000 or so distinct CDR3 sequences listed, approximately 94% are singletons. Sample: CD4+ T cells from PBMCs. These receptors all come from a human donor with Susac syndrome.

The count of this clonotype is one. The V and J genes are TRBV19 and TRBJ1-2; no clear D gene. The CDR3 sequence is 14 residues long. V lost 5 bases, J lost 6 bases, and 16 bases lay in between. Germline CDR1 reads LNHDA; CDR2 reads SQIVND (reference sequence). CDR3 loop: CASSDQAIAHGYTF. The CDR3 bases are TGTGCCAGTAGTGACCAGGCGATTGCCCATGGCTACACCTTC.

The chain combines TRBV29-1 with TRBJ2-1; D not resolved. CDR1 and CDR2 (germline): SQVTM, ANQGSEA. V shed 4 bases and J shed 7 bases, with 17 bases lying between them. The CDR3 runs 14 residues. CDR3 nucleotide sequence: TGCAGCGTTGCGAAGGCGGAGTTGATAAATGAGCAGTTCTTC. It yields the protein CSVAKAELINEQFF.

The chain couples TRBV29-1 to TRBJ1-5; D gene uncertain. CDR1 is SQVTM, CDR2 ANQGSEA, per germline. The CDR3 loop spans 12 amino acids. With 7 bases removed from V and 9 bases from J, the gap between germline ends came to 16 bases. The CDR3 region has the DNA TGCAGCGCCCAGGAAGGATCGAGGCCCCAGCATTTT. Protein: CSAQEGSRPQHF.

The rearrangement joins TRBV10-3 to TRBJ2-3, with 10 bases lining up with TRBD2. CDR1 and CDR2 (germline): ENHRY, SYGVKD. The CDR3 contains 16 residues. J was trimmed by 5 bases and V by 2 bases; bases with no gene match: 7. The CDR3 reads CAISEPAGGLGDTQYF. The CDR3 DNA is TGTGCCATCAGTGAGCCAGCGGGGGGGCTTGGAGATACGCAGTATTTT.

The chain has TRBV25-1 and TRBJ1-4; D is undetermined. Germline loops: CDR1 MGHDK, CDR2 SYGVNS. With 5 bases removed from V and 7 bases from J, the gap between germline ends came to 11 bases. The CDR3 loop spans 13 amino acids. The CDR3 DNA follows: TGTGCCAGCAGTTTCCGGTGGGGTGAAAAACTGTTTTTT. Translated, it gives CASSFRWGEKLFF. The complete variable domain, with remaining parts taken from reference TRBV25-1 and TRBJ1-4, reads EADIYQTPRYLVIGTGKKITLECSQTMGHDKMYWYQQDPGMELHLIHYSYGVNSTEKGDLSSESTVSRIRTEHFPLTLESARPSHTSQYLCASSFRWGEKLFFGSGTQLSVL.

This chain joins TRBV3-1 and TRBJ2-1; tentatively, D is TRBD1 or TRBD2 (5 bases each). The CDR3 runs to 14 residues. Germline V gives CDR1 LGHDT, CDR2 YNNKEL (reference sequence). The V and J ends lost 1 base and 7 bases respectively, with 11 bases between them. Here the CDR3 reads CASSQAGTRNEQFF. The CDR3 DNA follows: TGTGCCAGCAGCCAAGCTGGGACCCGGAATGAGCAGTTCTTC.

The V and J genes are TRBV29-1 and TRBJ2-3; no firm D call. CDR1 SQVTM and CDR2 ANQGSEA come from the germline V gene. The CDR3 length is 12 residues. V lost 2 bases, J lost 0 bases, and 3 bases lay in between. The DNA for the CDR3 is TGCAGCGTTGAAACTAGCACAGATACGCAGTATTTT. Protein sequence: CSVETSTDTQYF.

This sequence joins TRBV4-1 and TRBJ1-5, with D perhaps TRBD1 (5 bases). The CDR3 consists of 15 residues. Germline V gene data show CDR1 as MGHRA and CDR2 as YSYEKL. V was shortened by 4 bases and J by 3 bases, with 13 bases between the two germline ends. The CDR3 spells CASSLRDRDNQPQHF. The CDR3 coding sequence is TGCGCCAGCAGCCTCCGGGACCGAGACAATCAGCCCCAGCATTTT.

This sequence joins TRBV11-2 and TRBJ2-7; 14 nucleotides line up with TRBD2. Losses at the gene ends were 4 bases for V and 4 bases for J; bases not matched to a gene: 6. Looked up from germline, CDR1 is SGHAT and CDR2 is FQNNGV. This CDR3 has 16 amino acids. The CDR3 nucleotides are TGTGCCAGCAGCTCTGCCGGGACTAGCGGGGGTTACGAGCAGTACTTC. Translation: CASSSAGTSGGYEQYF.

The rearrangement links TRBV10-2 to TRBJ2-5; 11 bases line up with TRBD1. Germline values: CDR1 WSHSY, CDR2 SAAADI. J lost 5 bases, V lost 8 bases, and 7 bases had no gene match. The CDR3 spans 14 residues. CDR3 in DNA: TGCGCCAGCCTCGGGACAGGGGGTATGGAGACCCAGTACTTC. Protein sequence: CASLGTGGMETQYF.

This chain joins TRBV5-4 and TRBJ2-1, with D hard to call. Germline values: CDR1 SGHNT, CDR2 YYREEE (reference sequence). The V end lost 5 bases, the J end lost 6 bases, and 12 bases lay between the germline ends. The length of the CDR3 is 13 residues. DNA of the CDR3: TGTGCCAGCAGGACACCTCCCCCCAATGAGCAGTTCTTC. Protein product: CASRTPPPNEQFF.

The genes are TRBV20-1 and TRBJ2-3; 8 positions agree with TRBD2. The CDR3 covers 14 residues. Germline lookup yields CDR1 DFQATT and CDR2 SNEGSKA (reference sequence). V lost 0 bases, J lost 3 bases, and 2 bases stayed unmatched. The CDR3 DNA follows: TGCAGTGCTAGAGATCTAGCGGGTACAGATACGCAGTATTTT. Protein: CSARDLAGTDTQYF.

The chain uses TRBV6-5 and TRBJ1-1; no definite D call. CDR1 and CDR2 (germline): MNHEY, SVGAGI. The CDR3 runs 11 residues. The V gene lost 8 bases and the J gene lost 1 base, with 5 bases spanning the gap. The CDR3 reads CASQRNTEAFF. The CDR3 region has the DNA TGTGCCAGCCAGAGGAACACTGAAGCTTTCTTT.

The gene calls are TRBV24-1 and TRBJ2-2; 9 bases map to TRBD1. CDR3 size: 14 residues. Germline CDR1 KGHDR, CDR2 SFDVKD. V shed 12 bases and J 0 bases; nucleotides not matched to a gene: 4. The CDR3 bases are TGTGCCTCGGGACAGGGCGCGAACACCGGGGAGCTGTTTTTT. The encoded protein is CASGQGANTGELFF.

This clonotype was counted a single time. This sequence joins TRBV28 and TRBJ2-7, with a possible D match to TRBD2 (6 bases). This CDR3 comprises 15 residues. V lost 2 bases and J 4 bases, leaving 15 bases between the germline ends. CDR1 and CDR2 (germline): MDHEN, SYDVKM. DNA of the CDR3: TGTGCCAGCAGTTTACCGGGGGAGGACCCATACGAGCAGTACTTC. It specifies CASSLPGEDPYEQYF.

The V and J genes are TRBV12-3 or TRBV12-4 and TRBJ2-4; D perhaps matches TRBD2 (6 bases). V was clipped by 10 bases and J by 1 base, with 14 bases between them. The length of the CDR3 is 14 residues. The CDR3, as DNA: TGTGCCACGGGTCGGGAGTTCGCCAAAAACATTCAGTACTTC. As protein: CATGREFAKNIQYF.

V is TRBV20-1 and J is TRBJ2-6; perhaps TRBD1 as D (6 bases). Germline CDR1 is DFQATT and CDR2 is SNEGSKA (reference sequence). The CDR3 covers 16 residues. V gave up 3 bases and J gave up 0 bases, with 12 bases separating them. CDR3 coding DNA: TGCAGTGCTAGGGAGACAGGCTCCTCTGGGGCCAACGTCCTGACTTTC. This translates into CSARETGSSGANVLTF.

The genes are TRBV3-1 and TRBJ2-7; weak D call: TRBD1 (5 bases). This CDR3 comprises 14 residues. Trimming left V 5 bases short and J 3 bases short, with 14 bases between. In germline, CDR1 is LGHDT, CDR2 YNNKEL (reference sequence). The CDR3 sequence is CASSSFGANYEQYF. The CDR3 DNA is TGTGCCAGCAGCTCGTTTGGGGCTAACTACGAGCAGTACTTC.

This CDR3 is CASSQVGDYGYTF. DNA of the CDR3: TGTGCCAGCAGCCAAGTTGGGGACTATGGCTACACCTTC. The chain has TRBV3-1 and TRBJ1-2; no firm D call. The V gene lost 1 base and the J gene lost 3 bases, with 6 bases spanning the gap. Germline V CDR1 and CDR2: LGHDT, YNNKEL (reference sequence). The CDR3 length is 13 residues.

The genes are TRBV6-5 and TRBJ2-7; D possibly uses TRBD1 or TRBD2 (5 bases each). Trimming cost V 6 bases and J 6 bases, with 12 bases left between them. Germline CDR1 MNHEY, CDR2 SVGAGI. CDR3 length equals 12 residues. This CDR3 is CASSLGAGEQYF. DNA of the CDR3: TGTGCCAGCAGCCTCGGGGCTGGCGAGCAGTACTTC.

The genes are TRBV29-1 and TRBJ1-3; TRBD1 matches at 8 bases. The CDR3 consists of 17 residues. Germline CDR1 and CDR2: SQVTM and ANQGSEA. J was trimmed by 7 bases and V by 4 bases; bases with no gene match: 18. CDR3 in amino acids: CSVAKLTLDRVNNTIYF. CDR3 nucleotide sequence: TGCAGCGTTGCCAAACTAACCCTGGACAGGGTGAACAACACCATATATTTT.

V is TRBV4-2 and J is TRBJ2-3, with D perhaps matching TRBD1 (5 bases). Trimming took 0 bases from V and 5 from J, leaving 12 bases between them. Per germline, CDR1 LGHNA and CDR2 YNFKEQ. There are 15 residues in the CDR3. The CDR3 sequence is CASSQEGRAQDTQYF. CDR3 nucleotides: TGTGCCAGCAGCCAAGAGGGCAGGGCACAAGATACGCAGTATTTT.

The V and J genes are TRBV7-9 and TRBJ1-5; TRBD1 might be the D (6 bases). Germline lookup yields CDR1 SEHNR and CDR2 FQNEAQ (reference sequence). This CDR3 is built from 16 residues. Between the trimmed V and J ends, which lost 2 bases and 4 bases, there was a span of 15 bases. Here the CDR3 DNA reads TGTGCCAGCAGCTTAAACGGAGGGGGAGGAAATCAGCCCCAGCATTTT. Its protein product is CASSLNGGGGNQPQHF. The full variable domain, with the rest looked up from reference TRBV7-9 and TRBJ1-5, is DTGVSQNPRHKITKRGQNVTFRCDPISEHNRLYWYRQTLGQGPEFLTYFQNEAQLEKSRLLSDRFSAERPKGSFSTLEIQRTEQGDSAMYLCASSLNGGGGNQPQHFGDGTRLSIL.

This chain joins TRBV20-1 and TRBJ2-7, with D maybe TRBD2 (6 bases). Looked up from germline, CDR1 is DFQATT and CDR2 is SNEGSKA (reference sequence). The V and J ends lost 5 bases and 5 bases respectively, with 13 bases between them. CDR3 size: 12 residues. CDR3 nucleotides: TGCAGTGCTCGACCCTGGGGGGACGAGCAGTACTTC. Encoded protein: CSARPWGDEQYF.

This CDR3 reads CASSHGLPAYEQYF. In DNA, the CDR3 is TGTGCCAGCAGCCACGGACTACCAGCCTACGAGCAGTACTTC. The V call is TRBV12-3 or TRBV12-4, the J call TRBJ2-7, with D possibly TRBD2 on 6 matching bases. There are 14 residues in the CDR3. The V end lost 6 bases, the J end lost 2 bases, and 14 bases lay between the germline ends.

The rearrangement links TRBV4-1 to TRBJ2-2; 8 bases are a match to TRBD2. CDR1 and CDR2 (germline): MGHRA, YSYEKL. V was clipped by 3 bases and J by 6 bases; unmatched bases: 12. The CDR3 is 17 amino acids. Here the CDR3 reads CASSHHIREGLPGELFF. CDR3 DNA: TGCGCCAGCAGCCATCATATTCGGGAGGGCCTGCCCGGGGAGCTGTTTTTT.

V and J are TRBV11-3 and TRBJ2-3; no clear D. CDR3 size: 13 residues. V lost 2 bases and J 2 bases, leaving 5 bases between the germline ends. The germline V gene encodes CDR1 SGHNT and CDR2 YENEEA. CDR3 region: CASSLTFTDTQYF. CDR3 DNA: TGTGCCAGCAGCTTAACATTCACAGATACGCAGTATTTT.

This clonotype occurred a few times. The CDR3 sequence is CSARTGASNQPQHF. The CDR3 DNA is TGCAGTGCTCGTACAGGGGCTAGCAATCAGCCCCAGCATTTT. The chain joins TRBV20-1 to TRBJ1-5; 7 bases are a match to TRBD1. CDR1 and CDR2 from the germline V gene are DFQATT and SNEGSKA (reference sequence). This CDR3 is 14 amino acids long. V lost 5 bases, J lost 0 bases, and 4 bases stayed unmatched.

The chain employs TRBV18 and TRBJ2-2; 12 bases match TRBD1. This CDR3 has 16 residues. The germline V gene has CDR1 KGHSH and CDR2 LQKENI. J lost 7 bases, V lost 3 bases, and 6 bases had no gene match. CDR3 bases: TGTGCCAGCTCACCCGGGACAGGGGGCTACGGCGGGGAGCTGTTTTTT. The encoded protein is CASSPGTGGYGGELFF. The whole variable domain, remainder taken from reference TRBV18 and TRBJ2-2, is NAGVMQNPRHLVRRRGQEARLRCSPMKGHSHVYWYRQLPEEGLKFMVYLQKENIIDESGMPKERFSAEFPKEGPSILRIQQVVRGDSAAYFCASSPGTGGYGGELFFGEGSRLTVL.

The chain carries TRBV27 and TRBJ1-2, with TRBD1 identical over 7 bases. Trimming removed 6 bases from V and 7 bases from J; junction bases left unmatched: 11. The CDR3 sequence is 14 residues long. Germline V CDR1 and CDR2: MNHEY, SMNVEV (reference sequence). DNA of the CDR3: TGTGCCAGCAGCTCCCGAGGGGGCGCGGGTGGCTACACCTTC. As protein: CASSSRGGAGGYTF.

The chain joins TRBV21-1 to TRBJ2-2; TRBD2, the D gene given by the table, was not confirmed from the DNA. TRBV21-1 is reported as a pseudogene. The length of the CDR3 is 15 residues. The CDR3 is CARTRGGPNTGELFF. The CDR3, as DNA: TGTGCCAGGACCAGGGGAGGTCCGAACACCGGGGAGCTGTTTTTT.

The V and J genes are TRBV7-9 and TRBJ1-1, with D possibly being TRBD1 (6 bases). Trimming shortened V by 3 bases and J by 4 bases, and 9 bases separated the two germline ends. The CDR3 is made up of 13 amino acids. Germline V lookup: CDR1 SEHNR, CDR2 FQNEAQ (reference sequence). The DNA of the CDR3 is TGTGCCAGCAGCTTCCGAGGGGGCACTGAAGCTTTCTTT. This sequence encodes CASSFRGGTEAFF. The entire variable domain, with the rest obtained from reference TRBV7-9 and TRBJ1-1, is as follows: DTGVSQNPRHKITKRGQNVTFRCDPISEHNRLYWYRQTLGQGPEFLTYFQNEAQLEKSRLLSDRFSAERPKGSFSTLEIQRTEQGDSAMYLCASSFRGGTEAFFGQGTRLTVV.